Listed below are T cell receptor beta chains from one sample, sequenced in a study of OX40 agonist ivuxolimab in advanced cancers. Profiling relied on immunoSEQ multiplex PCR, and the TCRdb table lists in-frame clones only, not all of them. The table records approximately 35,000 clones, about three quarters of them present only once. The sequencing here drew on CD4+ or CD8+ T cells sorted from blood, taken in a trial of the OX40 agonist ivuxolimab. The receptors come from an adult with an advanced solid tumor such as melanoma, head and neck, liver or kidney cancer. The CDR3 runs from the conserved cysteine through the conserved F or W. D genes are given only for firm matches. Part of the rows lack a size; the others show once, few, many or a class for expanded clones.

TGTGCCAGCAGACCGAGGGGTGGCGAAAAACTGTTTTTT	CASRPRGGEKLFF	-	TRBJ1-4	-	TRBV6-5
TGTGCCATCAGTGCAAGAGAATACAATGAGCAGTTCTTC	CAISAREYNEQFF	-	TRBJ2-1	-	TRBV10-3
TGTGCCAGCAGCTTGGGACTGAGCTCCTACGAGCAGTACTTC	CASSLGLSSYEQYF	-	TRBJ2-7	-	TRBV5-5
TGCGCCAGCAGCTTGGTTCTAGGGGGCGTCACAGATACGCAGTATTTT	CASSLVLGGVTDTQYF	TRBD1	TRBJ2-3	-	TRBV5-1
TGTGCCAGCAGCTTGGTTAAGACCCAGTACTTC	CASSLVKTQYF	-	TRBJ2-5	-	TRBV11-2
TGTGCCAGCAGTGAATTGGGTTCCGGGAATCAAAACATTCAGTACTTC	CASSELGSGNQNIQYF	-	TRBJ2-4	-	TRBV6-1
TGCGCCAGCAGCTTGGGCCGGGGGGGGACGGAGACCCAGTACTTC	CASSLGRGGTETQYF	TRBD2	TRBJ2-5	-	TRBV5-1
TGTGCCAGCTGGGCTAGCGGGGGGTCGAATGAGCAGTTCTTC	CASWASGGSNEQFF	TRBD2	TRBJ2-1	few	TRBV13
TGTGCCATCAGTGAAGCCCGGTTTGGCTACACCTTC	CAISEARFGYTF	-	TRBJ1-2	-	TRBV10-3
TGTGCCAGCAGTGTTACAGGGTTCTACGAGCAGTACTTC	CASSVTGFYEQYF	-	TRBJ2-7	once	TRBV6-5
TGTGCCAGCAGTGAAATTGGGAACGAGCAGTACTTC	CASSEIGNEQYF	-	TRBJ2-7	-	TRBV6-1
TGCGCCAGCAGCTTTTCCGGACAAAAGAACACTGAAGCTTTCTTT	CASSFSGQKNTEAFF	-	TRBJ1-1	-	TRBV5-1
TGCGCCAGCAGCTTTGGGGATACGCAGTATTTT	CASSFGDTQYF	-	TRBJ2-3	-	TRBV5-1
TGTGCCAGCAGTGAGTCAAGGGGGGGGAACACCGGGGAGCTGTTTTTT	CASSESRGGNTGELFF	-	TRBJ2-2	-	TRBV2
TGTGCCAGCAGTTTGGTAGGGTTCAGCAATCAGCCCCAGCATTTT	CASSLVGFSNQPQHF	-	TRBJ1-5	-	TRBV27
TGTGCCAGCAGCTTCGCCGGAGACACCGGGGAGCTGTTTTTT	CASSFAGDTGELFF	-	TRBJ2-2	-	TRBV5-4
TGTGCCACCGTAGGCGGCGGTGGCTTCTATGGCTACACCTTC	CATVGGGGFYGYTF	-	TRBJ1-2	few	TRBV19
TGCGCCAGCAGTGCGGAGGAGGGGCCCTATGTGGCTTTCTTT	CASSAEEGPYVAFF	-	TRBJ1-1	-	TRBV10-2
TGTGCCAGCAGCCGGGGGGGCGCGAGTCAGCCCCAGCATTTT	CASSRGGASQPQHF	-	TRBJ1-5	-	TRBV14
TGTGCCAGCAGTGACTCTCGGGGGCAGGTCTATGGCTACACCTTC	CASSDSRGQVYGYTF	-	TRBJ1-2	-	TRBV2
TGTGCCAGCAAGGACAGAGCGAACACCGGGGAGCTGTTTTTT	CASKDRANTGELFF	-	TRBJ2-2	-	TRBV6-6
TGCAGCGTTGTGACATTGGTAAACACTGAAGCTTTCTTT	CSVVTLVNTEAFF	-	TRBJ1-1	few	TRBV29-1